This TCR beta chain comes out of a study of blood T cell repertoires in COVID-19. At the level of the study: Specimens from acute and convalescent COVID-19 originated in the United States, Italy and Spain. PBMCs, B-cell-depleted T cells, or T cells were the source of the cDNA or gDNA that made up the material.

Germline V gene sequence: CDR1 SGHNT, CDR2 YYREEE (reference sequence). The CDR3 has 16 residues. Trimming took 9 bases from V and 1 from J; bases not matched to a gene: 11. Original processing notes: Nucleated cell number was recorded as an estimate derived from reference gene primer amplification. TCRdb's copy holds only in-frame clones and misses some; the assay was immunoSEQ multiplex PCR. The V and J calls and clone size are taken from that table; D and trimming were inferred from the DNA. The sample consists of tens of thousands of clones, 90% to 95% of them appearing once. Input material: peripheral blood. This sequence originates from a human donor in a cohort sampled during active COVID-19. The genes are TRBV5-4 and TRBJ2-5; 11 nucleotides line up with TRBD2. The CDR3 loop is CAIHPRLAGRQETQYF. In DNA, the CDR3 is TGTGCCATCCACCCCCGACTAGCGGGACGCCAAGAGACCCAGTACTTC.